This is a list of T cell receptor beta chains from one sample in a study of Ad26.COV2.S vaccination and SARS-CoV-2 variants. The data were produced by immunoSEQ multiplex PCR, yet TCRdb's version contains in-frame clones alone and is incomplete. The table has about 350,000 clones, 86% seen once. Sequences were derived from peripheral blood, sampled in a trial of Ad26.COV2.S vaccine versus placebo. The source of these receptors is a person aged 18 to 59 who received the Ad26.COV2.S COVID-19 vaccine or a placebo. Each CDR3 is given with its conserved first and last residue. A D gene is named only where the DNA matches it firmly. Clone size is shown for a subset of rows, as once, few, many or a class of expanded clone.

d_call j_call clone_size v_call cdr3_aa cdr3_nt
TRBD2 TRBJ2-7 . TRBV6-5 CASSYGDSGAYEQYF TGTGCCAGCAGTTACGGCGATAGCGGGGCCTACGAGCAGTACTTC
TRBD1 TRBJ2-7 . TRBV19 CASAGLKQGEYEQYF TGTGCCAGTGCTGGCCTCAAACAGGGGGAGTACGAGCAGTACTTC
. TRBJ1-6 . TRBV10-2 CASRGRVGSPLHF TGCGCCAGCAGGGGCAGGGTCGGCTCACCCCTCCACTTT
. TRBJ2-3 . TRBV7-2 CASSLVVHTQYF TGTGCCAGCAGCTTAGTTGTACATACGCAGTATTTT
. TRBJ1-4 . TRBV19 CASSPRYLGGEKLFF TGTGCCAGTAGTCCCCGTTATCTGGGTGGTGAAAAACTGTTTTTT
TRBD2 TRBJ2-2 few TRBV5-4 CASSLPSGGNTGELFF TGTGCCAGCAGCCTGCCTAGCGGGGGGAACACCGGGGAGCTGTTTTTT
. TRBJ2-1 . TRBV7-3 CASSFHPGNSYNEQFF TGTGCCAGCAGCTTCCACCCAGGGAACTCCTACAATGAGCAGTTCTTC
. TRBJ2-6 . TRBV7-9 CASSSGRLSGANVLTF TGTGCCAGCAGCTCCGGACGTCTCTCTGGGGCCAACGTCCTGACTTTC
TRBD1 TRBJ1-1 many TRBV4-2 CASSSQGLPEAFF TGTGCCAGCAGCTCACAGGGGCTCCCTGAAGCTTTCTTT
TRBD1 TRBJ2-3 once TRBV27 CASSAYDRGSGTDTQYF TGTGCCAGCAGTGCATACGACAGGGGGTCTGGCACAGATACGCAGTATTTT
. TRBJ2-5 . TRBV9 CASSAGTLFRETQYF TGTGCCAGCAGCGCCGGGACTCTCTTTCGAGAGACCCAGTACTTC
. TRBJ2-1 . TRBV7-3 CASSLTGGNEQFF TGTGCCAGCAGCTTAACTGGGGGGAATGAGCAGTTCTTC
TRBD1 TRBJ1-3 . TRBV5-1 CASSQDRSSGNTIYF TGCGCCAGCAGCCAGGACAGGAGCTCTGGAAACACCATATATTTT
. TRBJ2-5 . TRBV3-1/TRBV3-2 CASSQFEAVRYF TGTGCCAGCAGCCAATTTGAAGCAGTTCGGTACTTC
TRBD1 TRBJ2-7 once TRBV29-1 CSALGQGAYEQYF TGCAGCGCCTTGGGACAGGGGGCCTACGAGCAGTACTTC
. TRBJ1-4 few TRBV28 CASSLSAGWTNEKLFF TGTGCCAGCAGTTTATCCGCAGGGTGGACTAATGAAAAACTGTTTTTT
TRBD2 TRBJ2-7 few TRBV7-3 CASSLAGGRDEQYF TGTGCCAGCAGCTTGGCGGGGGGACGGGACGAGCAGTACTTC
. TRBJ2-3 once TRBV30 CAWADSADTQYF TGTGCCTGGGCGGACTCGGCAGATACGCAGTATTTT
. TRBJ1-4 . TRBV27 CASSKSAAGGEKLFF TGTGCCAGCAGTAAATCCGCGGCCGGTGGTGAAAAACTGTTTTTT
. TRBJ2-1 . TRBV7-3 CASSLLGSGDYNEQFF TGTGCCAGCAGCTTATTGGGTAGCGGAGACTACAATGAGCAGTTCTTC
. TRBJ2-5 . TRBV12-3/TRBV12-4 CASSPGRFETQYF TGTGCCAGCAGTCCCGGGAGATTTGAGACCCAGTACTTC
. TRBJ2-1 . TRBV7-3 CASSLMGGGVYNEQFF TGTGCCAGCAGCCTCATGGGCGGTGGCGTCTACAATGAGCAGTTCTTC
. TRBJ1-5 . TRBV5-4 CASSFIDGEINQPQHF TGTGCCAGCAGCTTCATCGATGGTGAAATCAATCAGCCCCAGCATTTT
TRBD2 TRBJ2-5 . TRBV10-2 CASCGSGGRETQYF TGCGCCAGTTGTGGTAGCGGGGGGCGGGAGACCCAGTACTTC
. TRBJ1-5 few TRBV6-5 CASSYSWSGRNQPQHF TGTGCCAGCAGTTACTCTTGGTCTGGGAGGAATCAGCCCCAGCATTTT
TRBD1 TRBJ1-1 once TRBV10-3 CAITITGGGEAFF TGTGCCATCACCATAACAGGGGGGGGTGAAGCTTTCTTT
. TRBJ1-5 . TRBV5-6 CASSLWGDNNQPQHF TGTGCCAGCAGCTTGTGGGGGGACAACAATCAGCCCCAGCATTTT
TRBD2 TRBJ2-3 . TRBV28 CATRTSGDTQYF TGTGCCACCCGGACTAGCGGAGATACGCAGTATTTT
. TRBJ2-7 few TRBV6-1 CASSEAYWDEQYF TGTGCCAGCAGTGAAGCCTATTGGGACGAGCAGTACTTC
. TRBJ1-6 . TRBV5-1 CVFHLGESSYNSPLHF TGCGTTTTCCACCTAGGGGAGAGCTCCTATAATTCACCCCTCCACTTT
. TRBJ2-7 . TRBV28 CASSLMTLLTYEQYF TGTGCCAGCAGTTTAATGACACTTCTTACCTACGAGCAGTACTTC
. TRBJ1-1 . TRBV4-2 CASSPLEGGTEAFF TGTGCCAGCAGCCCTTTGGAGGGAGGCACTGAAGCTTTCTTT
. TRBJ2-5 . TRBV28 CASSPTGLGQETQYF TGTGCCAGCAGTCCTACAGGGCTAGGGCAAGAGACCCAGTACTTC
. TRBJ1-5 . TRBV28 CATNRGNQPQHF TGTGCCACGAACAGGGGCAATCAGCCCCAGCATTTT
. TRBJ1-1 once TRBV28 CASSVNMMNTEAFF TGTGCCAGCAGCGTTAATATGATGAACACTGAAGCTTTCTTT
TRBD1 TRBJ2-6 . TRBV19 CASSASGWDRGTNVLTF TGTGCCAGTAGTGCGTCGGGCTGGGACAGGGGGACCAACGTCCTGACTTTC
. TRBJ2-1 . TRBV5-6 CASSLEGTAWNEQFF TGTGCCAGCAGCTTGGAGGGCACCGCATGGAATGAGCAGTTCTTC
. TRBJ2-5 . TRBV29-1 CSVRWGGGETQYF TGCAGCGTGCGGTGGGGAGGAGGAGAGACCCAGTACTTC